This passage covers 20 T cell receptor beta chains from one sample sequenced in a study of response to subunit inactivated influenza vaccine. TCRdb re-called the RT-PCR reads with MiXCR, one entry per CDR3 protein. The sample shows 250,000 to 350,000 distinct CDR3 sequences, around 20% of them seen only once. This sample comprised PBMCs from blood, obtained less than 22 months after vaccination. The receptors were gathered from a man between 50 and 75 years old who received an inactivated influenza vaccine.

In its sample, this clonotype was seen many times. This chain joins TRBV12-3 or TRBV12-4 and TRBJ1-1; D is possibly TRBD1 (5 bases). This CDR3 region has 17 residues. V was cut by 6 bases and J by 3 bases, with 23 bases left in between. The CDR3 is CASSRRQTLRRYTEAFF. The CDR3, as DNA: TGTGCCAGCAGCCGGAGACAGACTTTAAGAAGGTACACTGAAGCTTTCTTT.

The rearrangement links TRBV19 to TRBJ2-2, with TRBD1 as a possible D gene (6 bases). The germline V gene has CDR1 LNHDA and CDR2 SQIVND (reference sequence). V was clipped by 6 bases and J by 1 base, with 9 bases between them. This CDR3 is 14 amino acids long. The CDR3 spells CASRLGQNTGELFF. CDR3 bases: TGTGCCAGTAGATTGGGACAGAACACCGGGGAGCTGTTTTTT.

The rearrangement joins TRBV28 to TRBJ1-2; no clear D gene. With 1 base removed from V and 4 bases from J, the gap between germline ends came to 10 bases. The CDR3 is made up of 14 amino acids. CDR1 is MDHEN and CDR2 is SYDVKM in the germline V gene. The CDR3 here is CASSLYKRTYGYTF. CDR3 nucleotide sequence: TGTGCCAGCAGTTTATACAAGCGAACCTATGGCTACACCTTC.

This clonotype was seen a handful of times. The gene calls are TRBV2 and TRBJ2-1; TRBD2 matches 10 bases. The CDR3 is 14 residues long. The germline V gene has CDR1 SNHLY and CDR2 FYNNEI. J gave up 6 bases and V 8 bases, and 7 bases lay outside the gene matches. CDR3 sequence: CASSPAGGGNEQFF. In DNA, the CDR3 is TGTGCCAGCTCGCCAGCGGGAGGGGGCAATGAGCAGTTCTTC.

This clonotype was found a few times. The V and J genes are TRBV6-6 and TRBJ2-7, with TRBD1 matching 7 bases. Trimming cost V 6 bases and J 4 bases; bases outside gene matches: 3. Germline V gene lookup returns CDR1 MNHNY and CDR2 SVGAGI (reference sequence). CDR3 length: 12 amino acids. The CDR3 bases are TGTGCCAGCAGCGGGACAGCGTACGAGCAGTACTTC. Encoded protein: CASSGTAYEQYF.

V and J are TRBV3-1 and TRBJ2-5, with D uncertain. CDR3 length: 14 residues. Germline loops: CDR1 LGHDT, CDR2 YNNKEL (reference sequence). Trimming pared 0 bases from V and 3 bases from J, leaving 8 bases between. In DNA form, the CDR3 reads TGTGCCAGCAGCCAAGATATCGTAAAAGAGACCCAGTACTTC. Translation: CASSQDIVKETQYF.

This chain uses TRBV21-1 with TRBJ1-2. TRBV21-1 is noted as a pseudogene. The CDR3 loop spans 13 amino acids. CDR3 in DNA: TGTGCCAGCAGCAACAGGGCTGACTATGGCTACACCTTC. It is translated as CASSNRADYGYTF.

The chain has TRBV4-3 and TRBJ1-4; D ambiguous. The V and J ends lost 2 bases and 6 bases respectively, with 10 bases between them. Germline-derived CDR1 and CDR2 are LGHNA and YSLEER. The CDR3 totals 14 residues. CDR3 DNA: TGCGCCAGCAGCCAAAACCGGGGTCATGAAAAACTGTTTTTT. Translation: CASSQNRGHEKLFF.

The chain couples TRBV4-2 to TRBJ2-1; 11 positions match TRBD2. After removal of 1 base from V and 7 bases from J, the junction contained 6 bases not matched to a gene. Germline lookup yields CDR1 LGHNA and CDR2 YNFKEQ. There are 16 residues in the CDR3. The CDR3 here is CASSQGLIAGGNEQFF. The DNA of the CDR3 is TGTGCCAGCAGCCAAGGCCTGATAGCGGGAGGGAATGAGCAGTTCTTC.

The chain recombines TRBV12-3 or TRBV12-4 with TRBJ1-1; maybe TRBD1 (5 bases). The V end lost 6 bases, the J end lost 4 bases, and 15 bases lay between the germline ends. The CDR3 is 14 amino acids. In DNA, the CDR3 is TGTGCCAGCAGCGACGCAGGGTGGAGCACTGAAGCTTTCTTT. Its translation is CASSDAGWSTEAFF.

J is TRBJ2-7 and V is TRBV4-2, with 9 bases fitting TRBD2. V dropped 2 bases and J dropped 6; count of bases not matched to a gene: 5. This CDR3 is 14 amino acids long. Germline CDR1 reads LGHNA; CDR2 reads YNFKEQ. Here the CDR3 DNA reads TGTGCCAGCAGCCAACCGGGACTAGCTCGCGAGCAGTACTTC. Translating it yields CASSQPGLAREQYF.

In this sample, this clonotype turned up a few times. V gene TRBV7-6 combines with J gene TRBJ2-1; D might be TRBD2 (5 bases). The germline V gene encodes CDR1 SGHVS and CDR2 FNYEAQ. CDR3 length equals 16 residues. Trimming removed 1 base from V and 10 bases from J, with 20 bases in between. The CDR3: CASSLGWLRGSREQFF. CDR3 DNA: TGTGCCAGCAGCTTAGGATGGTTGCGCGGGTCGCGGGAGCAGTTCTTC. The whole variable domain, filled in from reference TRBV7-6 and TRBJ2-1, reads GAGVSQSPRYKVTKRGQDVALRCDPISGHVSLYWYRQALGQGPEFLTYFNYEAQQDKSGLPNDRFSAERPEGSISTLTIQRTEQRDSAMYRCASSLGWLRGSREQFFGPGTRLTVL.

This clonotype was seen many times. The CDR3 reads CASSPRRTRTGELFF. CDR3 in DNA: TGTGCCAGCAGCCCAAGAAGGACTCGCACCGGGGAGCTGTTTTTT. This chain uses TRBV7-6 with TRBJ2-2; TRBD2 is a possible D gene (5 bases). Germline values: CDR1 SGHVS, CDR2 FNYEAQ. The ends were cut back, 5 bases at V and 4 bases at J, with 14 bases in the middle. The CDR3 totals 15 residues. The complete variable domain, with remaining parts taken from reference TRBV7-6 and TRBJ2-2, reads GAGVSQSPRYKVTKRGQDVALRCDPISGHVSLYWYRQALGQGPEFLTYFNYEAQQDKSGLPNDRFSAERPEGSISTLTIQRTEQRDSAMYRCASSPRRTRTGELFFGEGSRLTVL.

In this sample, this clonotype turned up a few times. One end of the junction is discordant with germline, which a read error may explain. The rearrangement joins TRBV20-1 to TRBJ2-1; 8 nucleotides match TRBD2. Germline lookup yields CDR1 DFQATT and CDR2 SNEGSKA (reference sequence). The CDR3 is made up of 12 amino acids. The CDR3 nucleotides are TGCAGCGCTAGCGGGTTCTACAATGAGCAGTTCTTC. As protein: CSASGFYNEQFF.

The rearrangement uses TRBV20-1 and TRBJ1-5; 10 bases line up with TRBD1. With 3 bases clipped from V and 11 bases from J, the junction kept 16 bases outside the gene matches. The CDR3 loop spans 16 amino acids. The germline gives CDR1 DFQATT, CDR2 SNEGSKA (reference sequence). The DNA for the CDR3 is TGCAGTGCTAGGGGTATACCGGGACAGGGGTCAGGGTCCCAGCATTTT. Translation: CSARGIPGQGSGSQHF.

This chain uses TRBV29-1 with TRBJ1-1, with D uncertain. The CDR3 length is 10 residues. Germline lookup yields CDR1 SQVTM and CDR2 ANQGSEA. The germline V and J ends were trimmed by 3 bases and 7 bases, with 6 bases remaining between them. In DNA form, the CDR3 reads TGCAGCGTTGATCGGCTTGAAGCTTTCTTT. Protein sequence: CSVDRLEAFF.

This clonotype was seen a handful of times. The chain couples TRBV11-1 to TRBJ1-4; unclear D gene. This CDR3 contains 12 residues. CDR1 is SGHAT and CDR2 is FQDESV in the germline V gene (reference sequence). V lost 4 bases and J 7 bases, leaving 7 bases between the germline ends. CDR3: CASSSSTEKLFF. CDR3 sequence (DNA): TGTGCCAGCAGCTCTTCGACTGAAAAACTGTTTTTT.

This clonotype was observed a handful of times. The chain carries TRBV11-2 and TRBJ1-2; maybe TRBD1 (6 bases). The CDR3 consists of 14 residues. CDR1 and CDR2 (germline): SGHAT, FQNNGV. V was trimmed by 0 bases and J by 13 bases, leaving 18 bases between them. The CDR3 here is CASSLDDSWDTPTF. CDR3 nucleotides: TGTGCCAGCAGCTTAGATGACTCGTGGGACACCCCCACCTTC.

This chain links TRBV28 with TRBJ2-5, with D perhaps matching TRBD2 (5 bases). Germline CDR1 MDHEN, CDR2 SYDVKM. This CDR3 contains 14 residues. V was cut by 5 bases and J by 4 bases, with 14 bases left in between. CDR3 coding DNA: TGTGCCAGCAGTACCCGGGGTTTGGGAGAGACCCAGTACTTC. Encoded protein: CASSTRGLGETQYF.

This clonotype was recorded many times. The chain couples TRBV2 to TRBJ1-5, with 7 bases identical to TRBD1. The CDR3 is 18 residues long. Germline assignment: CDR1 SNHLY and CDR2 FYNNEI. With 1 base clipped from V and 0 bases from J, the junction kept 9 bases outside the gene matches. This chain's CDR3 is CASSEGRAGGYSNQPQHF. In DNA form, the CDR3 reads TGTGCCAGCAGTGAAGGGAGGGCAGGGGGTTATAGCAATCAGCCCCAGCATTTT. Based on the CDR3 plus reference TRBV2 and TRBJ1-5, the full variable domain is EPEVTQTPSHQVTQMGQEVILRCVPISNHLYFYWYRQILGQKVEFLVSFYNNEISEKSEIFDDQFSVERPDGSNFTLKIRSTKLEDSAMYFCASSEGRAGGYSNQPQHFGDGTRLSIL.